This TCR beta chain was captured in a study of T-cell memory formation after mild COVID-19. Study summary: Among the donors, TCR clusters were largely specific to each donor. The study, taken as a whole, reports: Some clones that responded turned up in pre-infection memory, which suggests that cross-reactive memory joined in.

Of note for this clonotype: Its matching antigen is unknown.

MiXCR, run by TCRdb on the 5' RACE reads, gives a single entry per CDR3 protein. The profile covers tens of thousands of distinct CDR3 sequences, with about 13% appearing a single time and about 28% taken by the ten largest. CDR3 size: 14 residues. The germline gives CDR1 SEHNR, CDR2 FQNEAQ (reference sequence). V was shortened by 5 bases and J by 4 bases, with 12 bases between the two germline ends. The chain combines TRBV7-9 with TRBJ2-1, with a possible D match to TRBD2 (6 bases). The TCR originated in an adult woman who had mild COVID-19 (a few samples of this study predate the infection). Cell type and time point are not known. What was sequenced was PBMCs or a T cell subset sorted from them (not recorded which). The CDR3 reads CASSASSEYNEQFF. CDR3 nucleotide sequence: TGTGCCAGCAGCGCTTCTAGCGAGTACAATGAGCAGTTCTTC.